What follows are 32 T cell receptor beta chains derived from one specimen sequenced in a study of T cell responses to AZD1222 COVID-19 vaccine. Repertoires were generated with immunoSEQ multiplex PCR, while TCRdb's copy carries only in-frame clones and drops some. Of 80,000 or so clones in the sample, roughly 85% were seen once. Sequenced material: peripheral blood, taken on day 0 of AZD1222 vaccination. These receptors originate from an adult in good health.

The J gene is TRBJ1-1, the V gene TRBV9, with D perhaps matching TRBD1 (6 bases). Germline CDR1 is SGDLS and CDR2 is YYNGEE. V was trimmed by 6 bases and J by 7 bases, leaving 16 bases between them. CDR3 length: 13 residues. Here the CDR3 DNA reads TGTGCCAGCAACGTTGAGGGGGATGGTGAAGCTTTCTTT. Amino acids: CASNVEGDGEAFF.

The gene calls are TRBV5-6 and TRBJ1-2; tentative D call: TRBD1 (6 bases). CDR1 is SGHDT and CDR2 is YYEEEE in the germline V gene. Trimming pared 4 bases from V and 0 bases from J, leaving 16 bases between. The CDR3 loop spans 16 amino acids. CDR3 DNA sequence: TGTGCCAGCAGCCCAGAGGGGGGGGGAACTAACTATGGCTACACCTTC. Its protein is CASSPEGGGTNYGYTF.

This chain joins TRBV10-3 and TRBJ1-2; D gene unclear. Trimming cost V 7 bases and J 7 bases, with 13 bases left between them. CDR3 length equals 12 residues. Germline values: CDR1 ENHRY, CDR2 SYGVKD. The CDR3 reads CAINTWTGGYTF. The CDR3 nucleotides are TGTGCCATCAACACCTGGACTGGTGGCTACACCTTC.

This clone has only a few counts. This chain uses TRBV20-1 with TRBJ1-3; TRBD1 is a possible D gene (5 bases). Germline loops: CDR1 DFQATT, CDR2 SNEGSKA (reference sequence). CDR3 length: 13 amino acids. The ends were cut back, 3 bases at V and 4 bases at J, with 10 bases in the middle. DNA of the CDR3: TGCAGTGCTAGTTCGGGGGAGGGAAACACCATATATTTT. Translation: CSASSGEGNTIYF.

The J gene is TRBJ1-1, the V gene TRBV18; D not certain. Germline V gives CDR1 KGHSH, CDR2 LQKENI. The CDR3 has 14 amino acids. The V gene lost 4 bases and the J gene lost 0 bases, with 9 bases spanning the gap. The CDR3 is CASSRPGMNTEAFF. CDR3 bases: TGTGCCAGCTCACGCCCCGGGATGAACACTGAAGCTTTCTTT.

Only one count was recorded for this clone. The chain combines TRBV20-1 with TRBJ2-7; perhaps TRBD2 as D (5 bases). Germline assignment: CDR1 DFQATT and CDR2 SNEGSKA (reference sequence). The CDR3 loop spans 11 amino acids. Trimming removed 5 bases from V and 3 bases from J, with 8 bases in between. The CDR3 reads CSASSGYEQYF. The CDR3 DNA is TGCAGTGCTTCGAGCGGCTACGAGCAGTACTTC.

This clone was picked up one time. The rearrangement uses TRBV5-1 and TRBJ1-6; 7 bases line up with TRBD1. The germline V gene encodes CDR1 SGHRS and CDR2 YFSETQ. V gave up 4 bases and J gave up 7 bases; unmatched junction bases: 5. The CDR3 length is 14 residues. The CDR3 reads CASSPDRANSPLHF. For the CDR3, the DNA is TGCGCCAGCAGCCCTGACAGGGCCAATTCACCCCTCCACTTT.

The chain joins TRBV7-2 to TRBJ2-6; perhaps TRBD1 as D (5 bases). CDR3 length equals 17 residues. CDR1 is SGHTA, CDR2 FQGNSA, per germline. V was trimmed by 4 bases and J by 0 bases, leaving 13 bases between them. The CDR3: CASSSQGLSSGANVLTF. CDR3 sequence (DNA): TGTGCCAGCAGCTCGCAGGGTCTTTCCTCTGGGGCCAACGTCCTGACTTTC.

The gene calls are TRBV7-3 and TRBJ1-1; TRBD1 might be the D (5 bases). V was clipped by 5 bases and J by 0 bases, with 13 bases between them. Germline CDR1 SGHTA, CDR2 FQGTGA. The CDR3 has 15 amino acids. This chain's CDR3 is CASSRYGTMNTEAFF. CDR3 nucleotides: TGTGCCAGCAGCCGCTACGGGACCATGAACACTGAAGCTTTCTTT.

The rearrangement uses TRBV6-5 and TRBJ1-1, with D unresolved. CDR3 length equals 12 residues. Germline V gene data show CDR1 as MNHEY and CDR2 as SVGAGI. V was shortened by 6 bases and J by 8 bases, with 13 bases between the two germline ends. CDR3 in DNA: TGTGCCAGCAGAGACAAAAGCCCAGAAGCTTTCTTT. Protein product: CASRDKSPEAFF.

The genes are TRBV7-2 and TRBJ1-4, with TRBD1 identical over 9 bases. The CDR3 is 16 amino acids. The junction had 3 bases not matched to a gene; V was cut back by 4 bases and J by 0 bases. Germline CDR1 and CDR2: SGHTA and FQGNSA. CDR3 region: CASSSRQGATNEKLFF. The CDR3 nucleotides are TGTGCCAGCAGCTCCCGACAGGGGGCAACTAATGAAAAACTGTTTTTT. Full variable domain (missing parts from reference TRBV7-2 and TRBJ1-4): GAGVSQSPSNKVTEKGKDVELRCDPISGHTALYWYRQSLGQGLEFLIYFQGNSAPDKSGLPSDRFSAERTGGSVSTLTIQRTQQEDSAVYLCASSSRQGATNEKLFFGSGTQLSVL.

The chain carries TRBV7-2 and TRBJ2-5; the match to TRBD1 covers 8 bases. The CDR3 runs 16 residues. The junction had 10 bases not matched to a gene; V was cut back by 5 bases and J by 2 bases. Germline values: CDR1 SGHTA, CDR2 FQGNSA. The CDR3 sequence is CASSVPGGPRQETQYF. The DNA for the CDR3 is TGTGCCAGCAGCGTGCCAGGGGGCCCACGACAAGAGACCCAGTACTTC.

The chain combines TRBV23-1 with TRBJ1-2, with a weak D call TRBD1 (5 bases). TRBV23-1 is treated as an ORF (open reading frame) with a function not yet certain. This CDR3 region has 14 residues. V shed 4 bases and J shed 8 bases, with 17 bases lying between them. CDR3 coding DNA: TGCGCCAGCAGTCCCGAGACAGAAAGGGAAGGCTACACCTTC. Protein sequence: CASSPETEREGYTF.

This clone was seen more than once but under ten times. The CDR3 DNA reads as TGTGCCAGCAGTCCTACAGGGAATAGCAATCAGCCCCAGCATTTT. Residues: CASSPTGNSNQPQHF. The chain joins TRBV6-5 to TRBJ1-5; tentatively, D is TRBD1 (6 bases). This CDR3 has 15 residues. Germline loops: CDR1 MNHEY, CDR2 SVGAGI. The V end was cut by 5 bases, the J end by 0 bases, with 11 bases between.

The gene calls are TRBV2 and TRBJ2-4; 9 bases line up with TRBD2. V was clipped by 4 bases and J by 0 bases; unmatched bases: 4. The CDR3 spans 16 residues. Looked up from germline, CDR1 is SNHLY and CDR2 is FYNNEI. The CDR3 is CASSAGTSLAKNIQYF. In DNA form, the CDR3 reads TGTGCCAGCAGTGCCGGGACTAGCTTAGCCAAAAACATTCAGTACTTC.

This chain's CDR3 is CASSPVPTAEAFF. CDR3 DNA: TGTGCCAGCTCACCGGTCCCGACAGCTGAAGCTTTCTTT. V usage is TRBV18 and J usage is TRBJ1-1; possible D gene TRBD1, 5 bases. The CDR3 covers 13 residues. The germline gives CDR1 KGHSH, CDR2 LQKENI. V was shortened by 3 bases and J by 6 bases, with 11 bases between the two germline ends.

The chain links TRBV21-1 to TRBJ2-2; the table gives TRBD1 as D, unverified against the DNA. TRBV21-1 represents a pseudogene. The CDR3 contains 19 residues. Written as DNA, the CDR3 is TGTGCCAGCAGCGGACAGGGATTAAGAATGACGCGGAACACCGGGGAGCTGTTTTTT. This encodes CASSGQGLRMTRNTGELFF.

The rearrangement uses TRBV4-1 and TRBJ2-3; 12 bases are shared with TRBD2. Germline V gives CDR1 MGHRA, CDR2 YSYEKL. The CDR3 is made up of 19 amino acids. V lost 2 bases and J lost 3; bases outside the gene matches: 12. The CDR3 nucleotides read TGCGCCAGCAGCCAAAAAGGGCTTGGACTAGCGGGAACGACAGATACGCAGTATTTT. It translates to CASSQKGLGLAGTTDTQYF.

For the CDR3, the DNA is TGTGCCAGTGGTAGTCGCATGACGGGGGCAAACACTGAAGCTTTCTTT. Its protein product is CASGSRMTGANTEAFF. The chain couples TRBV19 to TRBJ1-1; the D gene is possibly TRBD1 (6 bases). CDR1 is LNHDA and CDR2 is SQIVND in the germline V gene (reference sequence). The CDR3 runs to 16 residues. Trimming removed 8 bases at V and 2 bases at J, with 21 bases between.

The chain combines TRBV30 with TRBJ1-1; TRBD1 is a possible D gene (6 bases). The CDR3 sequence is 16 residues long. V was cut by 0 bases and J by 5 bases, with 19 bases left in between. Germline-derived CDR1 and CDR2 are GTSNPN and SVGIG (reference sequence). The CDR3 region is CAWSVGQGISKTEAFF. The DNA of the CDR3 is TGTGCCTGGAGTGTAGGCCAGGGGATATCGAAAACTGAAGCTTTCTTT.

V usage is TRBV11-2 and J usage is TRBJ1-6, with TRBD1 as a possible D gene (5 bases). The CDR3 is made up of 15 amino acids. V lost 0 bases and J 7 bases, leaving 10 bases between the germline ends. Germline CDR1 and CDR2: SGHAT and FQNNGV. The CDR3 region is CASSLDGAGNSPLHF. The CDR3 nucleotides read TGTGCCAGCAGCTTAGATGGGGCAGGCAATTCACCCCTCCACTTT.

This CDR3 is CASIPDREAGELFF. DNA of the CDR3: TGTGCCAGCATTCCGGACAGGGAAGCCGGGGAGCTGTTTTTT. This chain links TRBV6-6 with TRBJ2-2; 8 bases fit TRBD1. The germline V gene encodes CDR1 MNHNY and CDR2 SVGAGI (reference sequence). The CDR3 length is 14 residues. V lost 7 bases and J lost 6; bases outside the gene matches: 7.

This clone was seen only once. The J gene is TRBJ2-7, the V gene TRBV24-1, with D possibly matching TRBD2 (6 bases). Germline CDR1 reads KGHDR; CDR2 reads SFDVKD. The ends were cut back, 0 bases at V and 6 bases at J, with 29 bases in the middle. The CDR3 consists of 20 residues. CDR3 DNA: TGTGCCACCAGTGATTTGCACTGCCCCCGGCCTGCGGGACCCCTTGCCGAGCAGTACTTC. Its protein product is CATSDLHCPRPAGPLAEQYF.

J is TRBJ2-1 and V is TRBV7-2, with D unclear. This CDR3 is built from 19 residues. Trimming stripped 1 base from V and 0 bases from J, with 19 bases between. Per germline, CDR1 SGHTA and CDR2 FQGNSA. Here the CDR3 DNA reads TGTGCCAGCAGCTTAGAAGGCAGCGTGGTATTTAGCTCCTACAATGAGCAGTTCTTC. Translated: CASSLEGSVVFSSYNEQFF.

The CDR3 is CASSIAAAVRVPGTDTQYF. For the CDR3, the DNA is TGTGCCAGTAGTATAGCCGCCGCCGTTCGGGTTCCGGGCACAGATACGCAGTATTTT. The chain joins TRBV19 to TRBJ2-3; D ambiguous. CDR3 length: 19 residues. The germline V gene encodes CDR1 LNHDA and CDR2 SQIVND (reference sequence). Trimming left V 1 base short and J 1 base short, with 21 bases between.

The chain's CDR3 is CASSFTGGGYTF. The DNA for the CDR3 is TGTGCCAGCAGCTTTACCGGTGGGGGCTACACCTTC. V and J are TRBV7-2 and TRBJ1-2; no definite D call. Per germline, CDR1 SGHTA and CDR2 FQGNSA. V dropped 3 bases and J dropped 8 bases, with 10 bases sitting between them. The CDR3 runs to 12 residues.

The genes are TRBV19 and TRBJ2-1; TRBD1 is a possible D gene (8 bases). Trimming took 7 bases from V and 9 from J, leaving 22 bases between them. CDR1 LNHDA and CDR2 SQIVND come from the germline V gene (reference sequence). The CDR3 loop spans 15 amino acids. Here the CDR3 reads CASTAGDRLFFEQFF. CDR3 bases: TGTGCCAGTACCGCGGGGGACAGGCTTTTTTTTGAGCAGTTCTTC. The full variable domain, rest sourced from reference TRBV19 and TRBJ2-1, is DGGITQSPKYLFRKEGQNVTLSCEQNLNHDAMYWYRQDPGQGLRLIYYSQIVNDFQKGDIAEGYSVSREKKESFPLTVTSAQKNPTAFYLCASTAGDRLFFEQFFGPGTRLTVL.

The chain employs TRBV18 and TRBJ1-3; no reliable D call. V shed 2 bases and J shed 0 bases, with 8 bases lying between them. Germline CDR1 KGHSH, CDR2 LQKENI. This CDR3 is 15 amino acids long. The CDR3 coding sequence is TGTGCCAGCTCACCAAGTGGAGGCTCTGGAAACACCATATATTTT. Encoded protein: CASSPSGGSGNTIYF. The variable domain in full, with the rest retrieved from reference TRBV18 and TRBJ1-3, is NAGVMQNPRHLVRRRGQEARLRCSPMKGHSHVYWYRQLPEEGLKFMVYLQKENIIDESGMPKERFSAEFPKEGPSILRIQQVVRGDSAAYFCASSPSGGSGNTIYFGEGSWLTVV.

The table lists this clone with a count of one. This chain uses TRBV27 with TRBJ1-5; D not resolved. CDR1 is MNHEY, CDR2 SMNVEV, per germline (reference sequence). The CDR3 extends over 13 amino acids. The ends were cut back, 3 bases at V and 2 bases at J, with 5 bases in the middle. The CDR3, as DNA: TGTGCCAGCAGTTTTGGAGGCAATCAGCCCCAGCATTTT. Its protein is CASSFGGNQPQHF.

In its sample, this clone was seen many times. The same CDR3 can be traced to other DNA sequences in this sample. The chain combines TRBV19 with TRBJ2-7; D perhaps matches TRBD2 (6 bases). Germline-derived CDR1 and CDR2 are LNHDA and SQIVND (reference sequence). Between the trimmed V and J ends, which lost 4 bases and 2 bases, there was a span of 6 bases. CDR3 length: 12 residues. The CDR3 loop reads CASSSGAYEQYF. As DNA, the CDR3 is TGTGCCAGTAGTAGCGGGGCCTACGAGCAGTACTTC.

A few counts support this clone. The chain couples TRBV2 to TRBJ2-7; D is undetermined. CDR1 and CDR2 from the germline V gene are SNHLY and FYNNEI. This CDR3 contains 14 residues. Trimming left V 8 bases short and J 0 bases short, with 14 bases between. CDR3 protein: CASLRTALSYEQYF. The DNA for the CDR3 is TGTGCCAGCCTACGGACGGCTCTCTCCTACGAGCAGTACTTC. Based on the CDR3 plus reference TRBV2 and TRBJ2-7, the full variable domain is EPEVTQTPSHQVTQMGQEVILRCVPISNHLYFYWYRQILGQKVEFLVSFYNNEISEKSEIFDDQFSVERPDGSNFTLKIRSTKLEDSAMYFCASLRTALSYEQYFGPGTRLTVT.

The genes are TRBV6-6 and TRBJ2-2; D uncertain. Germline V CDR1 and CDR2: MNHNY, SVGAGI (reference sequence). Trimming stripped 3 bases from V and 3 bases from J, with 2 bases between. The CDR3 is 12 residues long. The CDR3 sequence is CASSYDTGELFF. In DNA, the CDR3 is TGTGCCAGCAGTTATGACACCGGGGAGCTGTTTTTT.